Presented here are 16 T cell receptor beta chains from one specimen sequenced in a study of CD8+CD57+ T cells in acquired aplastic anemia (dated by TCRdb to the late 2010s). The patients picked for sequencing were ones in whom flow cytometry had shown an expansion of CD8+CD57+ cells. The sequencer listed for this sample is Illumina HiSeq 2000. Genomic DNA served as template for TCR beta VDJ combination and CDR3 sequence profiling. The public reads were reprocessed in TCRdb via fastp at Q25 and MiXCR, keeping in-frame beta chains. Every entry covers one CDR3 protein and lists the most common genes and DNA from its rows. The sample yields some 170,000 distinct CDR3 sequences; roughly three fifths were counted once. The top ten hold under 55% of the sample. The sample taken for sequencing was sorted CD4+, CD8+, or CD8+CD57+ T cells (not recorded which) from PBMCs. The receptors were sampled from a human donor with aplastic anemia.

The genes are TRBV10-3 and TRBJ2-7, with no clear D. This CDR3 is built from 11 residues. Trimming stripped 3 bases from V and 6 bases from J, with 6 bases between. CDR1 is ENHRY and CDR2 is SYGVKD in the germline V gene. This CDR3 reads CAISENGEQYF. The CDR3 DNA sequence: TGTGCCATCAGTGAAAACGGCGAGCAGTACTTC.

A word on this clonotype: This may be a read error: a much more frequent sequence differs by one nucleotide. The chain couples TRBV5-1 to TRBJ2-2, with TRBD1 matching over 10 bases. The J segment lost 3 bases and the V segment lost 4 bases, leaving 3 bases of the junction unmatched. The CDR3 is 15 amino acids. Germline V lookup: CDR1 SGHRS, CDR2 YFSETQ. CDR3 residues: CASSRGTGDTGELFF. The CDR3 DNA reads TGCGCCAGCAGCCGCGGGACAGGGGACACCGGGGAGCTGTTTTTT. Together with reference TRBV5-1 and TRBJ2-2, the CDR3 gives the full variable domain: KAGVTQTPRYLIKTRGQQVTLSCSPISGHRSVSWYQQTPGQGLQFLFEYFSETQRNKGNFPGRFSGRQFSNSRSEMNVSTLELGDSALYLCASSRGTGDTGELFFGEGSRLTVL.

The chain employs TRBV20-1 and TRBJ1-1; no clear D. The V end lost 0 bases, the J end lost 11 bases, and 13 bases lay between the germline ends. The CDR3 covers 12 residues. Germline V gene lookup returns CDR1 DFQATT and CDR2 SNEGSKA (reference sequence). The chain's CDR3 is CSARDRQREAFF. The CDR3 nucleotides are TGCAGTGCTAGAGATCGCCAGAGGGAGGCTTTCTTT.

The chain uses TRBV2 and TRBJ1-4; 9 bases are a match to TRBD1. CDR3 size: 14 residues. J gave up 7 bases and V 4 bases, and 4 bases lay outside the gene matches. Looked up from germline, CDR1 is SNHLY and CDR2 is FYNNEI. CDR3 bases: TGTGCCAGCAGTGCGAGGGACAGGGTTGAAAAACTGTTTTTT. Encoded protein: CASSARDRVEKLFF.

The chain couples TRBV20-1 to TRBJ1-2; D call uncertain. The CDR3 is 17 amino acids. Per the germline V gene, CDR1 is DFQATT and CDR2 is SNEGSKA (reference sequence). Trimming shortened V by 2 bases and J by 2 bases, and 21 bases separated the two germline ends. The CDR3 bases are TGCAGTGCTAGACTAACCAACCCCGTGGGAGGGAACTATGGCTACACCTTC. The encoded protein is CSARLTNPVGGNYGYTF.

CDR3 nucleotide sequence: TGTGCCAGCAGCTTTGGACAGGGGAACACTGAAGCTTTCTTT. It specifies CASSFGQGNTEAFF. This chain uses TRBV7-2 with TRBJ1-1; TRBD1 matches at 8 bases. CDR1 SGHTA and CDR2 FQGNSA come from the germline V gene. This CDR3 comprises 14 residues. V trimming: 3 bases; J trimming: 1 base; junction bases outside the gene matches: 1.

This clonotype was observed a single time. This rearrangement joins TRBV2 to TRBJ1-3; D call uncertain. V lost 8 bases, J lost 0 bases, and 11 bases lay in between. Germline CDR1 SNHLY, CDR2 FYNNEI. This CDR3 spans 14 amino acids. CDR3 DNA: TGTGCCAGCCTCCGACTGGGCTCTGGAAACACCATATATTTT. It encodes CASLRLGSGNTIYF.

Ten or more counts support this clonotype. This chain uses TRBV12-3 or TRBV12-4 with TRBJ1-5; the D is unclear. V shed 3 bases and J shed 2 bases, with 8 bases lying between them. The CDR3 totals 14 residues. CDR3 nucleotides: TGTGCCAGCAGTTTGAGGAGGGGCAATCAGCCCCAGCATTTT. Residues: CASSLRRGNQPQHF.

For this clonotype: The germline gene is not matched at one end of the junction; a read error may be the cause. The V call is TRBV7-6, the J call TRBJ2-1; 7 bases fit TRBD2. The CDR3 contains 12 residues. Germline V lookup: CDR1 SGHVS, CDR2 FNYEAQ. CDR3 sequence reads: CASSLAETEQFF. The CDR3 DNA is TGTGCCAGCAGCCTAGCGGAAACTGAGCAGTTCTTC.

The rearrangement joins TRBV20-1 to TRBJ1-6, with TRBD1 as a possible D gene (5 bases). CDR3 length equals 13 residues. The V end was cut by 5 bases, the J end by 5 bases, with 10 bases between. Germline V gene sequence: CDR1 DFQATT, CDR2 SNEGSKA (reference sequence). CDR3 amino acids: CSAAQGDNSPLHF. As DNA, the CDR3 is TGCAGTGCTGCCCAAGGGGATAATTCACCCCTCCACTTT.

The chain has TRBV5-1 and TRBJ1-1; tentative D call: TRBD1 (5 bases). CDR3 length: 14 amino acids. V was cut by 6 bases and J by 3 bases, with 15 bases left in between. Germline assignment: CDR1 SGHRS and CDR2 YFSETQ. For the CDR3, the DNA is TGCGCCAGCAACCTATGGGGGGGTCACACTGAAGCTTTCTTT. It codes for CASNLWGGHTEAFF. Full variable domain (rest looked up from reference TRBV5-1 and TRBJ1-1): KAGVTQTPRYLIKTRGQQVTLSCSPISGHRSVSWYQQTPGQGLQFLFEYFSETQRNKGNFPGRFSGRQFSNSRSEMNVSTLELGDSALYLCASNLWGGHTEAFFGQGTRLTVV.

This clonotype was found a few times. The chain uses TRBV6-5 and TRBJ1-1, with D possibly matching TRBD1 (6 bases). Germline lookup yields CDR1 MNHEY and CDR2 SVGAGI. With 0 bases removed from V and 1 base from J, the gap between germline ends came to 12 bases. The CDR3 loop spans 16 amino acids. The CDR3 loop is CASSYSRDTGNTEAFF. The CDR3 bases are TGTGCCAGCAGTTACTCGAGGGACACCGGGAACACTGAAGCTTTCTTT.

The chain joins TRBV5-1 to TRBJ2-7; D gene unclear. Germline V gene sequence: CDR1 SGHRS, CDR2 YFSETQ. The ends were cut back, 4 bases at V and 3 bases at J, with 5 bases in the middle. The CDR3 contains 11 residues. In DNA, the CDR3 is TGCGCCAGCAGCGCCCACTACGAGCAGTACTTC. This sequence encodes CASSAHYEQYF.

V usage is TRBV27 and J usage is TRBJ2-5, with a tentative D call TRBD2 (7 bases). Germline V gives CDR1 MNHEY, CDR2 SMNVEV (reference sequence). Trimming took 5 bases from V and 3 from J, leaving 19 bases between them. CDR3 length equals 16 residues. CDR3 nucleotide sequence: TGTGCCAGCAGTCCCCAACTAGGGGGGGGGGAAGAGACCCAGTACTTC. Its protein product is CASSPQLGGGEETQYF.

Note on this clonotype: The DNA is left out, because the CDR3 cannot be placed on it with certainty; the CDR3 is given as TCRdb lists it. The V call is TRBV6-6, the J call TRBJ1-1; the table's D call TRBD1 went unverified against the DNA. Germline V gene data show CDR1 as MNHNY and CDR2 as SVGAGI (reference sequence). The CDR3 numbers 22 amino acids, ends counted. The CDR3: CASSDSGFYLCAWGPGFTEAFF.

The rearrangement links TRBV7-2 to TRBJ1-4; D unresolved. Germline V gene lookup returns CDR1 SGHTA and CDR2 FQGNSA. The CDR3 is 12 residues long. V lost 2 bases and J 12 bases, leaving 10 bases between the germline ends. CDR3 nucleotide sequence: TGTGCCAGCAGCTTAAGTCGTGACGAACTGTTTTTT. Protein product: CASSLSRDELFF.